The sequence of this T cell receptor beta chain was determined in a study of cytomegalovirus exposure and HLA in healthy donors. Trimming stripped 5 bases from V and 0 bases from J, with 7 bases between. The CDR3 is 13 amino acids. Germline V CDR1 and CDR2: MNHEY, SVGAGI. The study ran its PCR with 60 Vbeta and 13 Jbeta primers. Generated by immunoSEQ multiplex PCR, the TCRdb table keeps only in-frame clones and is missing some. The sample carries roughly 170,000 clones, 75% to 90% recorded once. This TCR was sampled from a woman aged 50 to 60 in good health and CMV-seropositive. Material: PBMCs. J is TRBJ1-1 and V is TRBV6-5; D call uncertain. The CDR3 sequence: CASSGHLNTEAFF. CDR3 nucleotide sequence: TGTGCCAGCAGTGGGCATTTGAACACTGAAGCTTTCTTT.